The clone carrying this TCR beta chain was detected a few times. Antigen unknown. This entry belongs to a study of identical twins. Unique molecular identifiers were present on the cDNA, which also gained a universal primer site by template switching. TCRdb analysed the 5' RACE reads with MiXCR anew, one entry per CDR3 protein. The sample lists roughly 250,000 distinct CDR3 sequences, approximately 7.3% occurring once. General study results and limits: High-abundance cord blood beta clonotypes had fewer insertions; memory repertoires showed none.

The germline CDR1 and CDR2 sequences are SNHLY and FYNNEI. J gave up 5 bases and V 5 bases, and 5 bases lay outside the gene matches. This CDR3 contains 13 residues. These same data were also listed under a study on yellow fever vaccine responses in identical twins.

The sample comprised CD8+ T cells sorted from blood. This sequence joins TRBV2 and TRBJ2-7, with 8 bases that match TRBD2. This receptor was identified in a woman aged 18-29 years in good health. CDR3 DNA: TGTGCCAGCAGTAGACTAGCGTACGACGAGCAGTACGTC. Translation gives CASSRLAYDEQYV.